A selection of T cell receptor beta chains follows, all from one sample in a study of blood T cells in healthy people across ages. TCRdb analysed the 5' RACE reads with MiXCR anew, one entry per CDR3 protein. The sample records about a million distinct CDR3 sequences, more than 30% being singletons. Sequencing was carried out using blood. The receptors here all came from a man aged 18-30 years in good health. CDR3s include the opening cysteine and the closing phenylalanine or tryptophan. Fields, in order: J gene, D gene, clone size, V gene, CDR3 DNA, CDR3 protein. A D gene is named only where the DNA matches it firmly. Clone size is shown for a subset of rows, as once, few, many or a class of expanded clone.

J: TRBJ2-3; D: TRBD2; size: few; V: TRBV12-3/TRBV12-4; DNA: TGTGCCAGCAGTTTCGCCCTAGCGGGAGACCCTAGCACAGATACGCAGTATTTT; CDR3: CASSFALAGDPSTDTQYF
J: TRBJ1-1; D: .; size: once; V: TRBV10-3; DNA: TGTGCCATCAGGCAGTGGGGGAGGACAGAAAGGACGAACACTGAAGCTTTCTTT; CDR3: CAIRQWGRTERTNTEAFF
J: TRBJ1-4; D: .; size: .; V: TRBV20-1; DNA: TGCAGTGCTAGCAGGAACTATGAAAAACTGTTTTTT; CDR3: CSASRNYEKLFF
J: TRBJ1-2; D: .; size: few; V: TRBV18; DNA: TGTGCCAGCTCACCCGGCCCGTCGACAGCCTATGGCTACACCTTC; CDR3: CASSPGPSTAYGYTF
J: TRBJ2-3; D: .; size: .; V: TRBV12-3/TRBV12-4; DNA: TGTGCCAGCAGTTCCCCCCAATATCGCTCTAGAGCAGATACGCAGTATTTT; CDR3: CASSSPQYRSRADTQYF
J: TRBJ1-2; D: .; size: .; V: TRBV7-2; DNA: TGTGCCAGCAGCTTTGGTCAGCTCTATGGCTACACCTTC; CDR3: CASSFGQLYGYTF
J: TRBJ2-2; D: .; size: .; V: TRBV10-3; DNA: TGTGCCATCAAGGCAGGGGAATACGCCGGGGAGCTGTTTTTT; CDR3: CAIKAGEYAGELFF
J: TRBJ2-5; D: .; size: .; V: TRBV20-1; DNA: TGCAGTGCTTGGGCCCAGGGATGGGGTGAGACCCAGTACTTC; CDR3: CSAWAQGWGETQYF
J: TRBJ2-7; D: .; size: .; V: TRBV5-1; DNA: TGCGCCAGCGGCGGGACAAACTACAATGAGCAGTACTTC; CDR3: CASGGTNYNEQYF
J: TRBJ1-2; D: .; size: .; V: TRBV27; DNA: TGTGCCAGCAGCCTCCTGGGCGGGAACTATGGCTACACCTTC; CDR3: CASSLLGGNYGYTF
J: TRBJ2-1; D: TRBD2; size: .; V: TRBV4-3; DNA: TGCGCCAGCAGCCGGCGGGGGGGCATCTACAATGAGCAGTTCTTC; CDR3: CASSRRGGIYNEQFF
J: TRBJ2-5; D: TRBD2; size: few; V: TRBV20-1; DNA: TGCAGTGCTAGACCAGCGGGGAGACAAGAGACCCAGTACTTC; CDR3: CSARPAGRQETQYF
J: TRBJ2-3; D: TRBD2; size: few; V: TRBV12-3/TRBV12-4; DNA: TGTGCCAGCAGAGAAGGGGACTACACAGATACGCAGTATTTT; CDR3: CASREGDYTDTQYF
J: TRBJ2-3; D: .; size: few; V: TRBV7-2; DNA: TGTGCCAGCGAGGGGCGGGCTACAGATACGCAGTATTTT; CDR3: CASEGRATDTQYF
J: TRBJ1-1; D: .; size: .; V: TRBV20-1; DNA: TGCAGTGCTAGAGATCTCGGGGAGTTTGTTAACACTGAAGCTTTCTTT; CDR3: CSARDLGEFVNTEAFF
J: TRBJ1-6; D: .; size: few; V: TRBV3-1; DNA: TGTGCCAGCAGCCAAGTAACCGATTCACCCCTCCACTTT; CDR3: CASSQVTDSPLHF
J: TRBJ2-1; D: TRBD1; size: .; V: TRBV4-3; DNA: TGCGCCAGCAGCCTGAACCTAGACGACAGGGAAGGTGAGCAGTTCTTC; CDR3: CASSLNLDDREGEQFF
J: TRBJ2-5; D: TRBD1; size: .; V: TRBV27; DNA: TGTGCCAGCAGGTCAAACCAGGGGGTAAGAGAGACCCAGTACTTC; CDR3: CASRSNQGVRETQYF
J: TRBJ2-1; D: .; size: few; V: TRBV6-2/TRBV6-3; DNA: TGTGCCAGCAGCCGGGGACCAAAGAAGAATGAGCAGTTCTTC; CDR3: CASSRGPKKNEQFF
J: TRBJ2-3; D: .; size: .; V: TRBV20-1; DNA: TGCAGTGCCTTGGGCCGGGCAGATACGCAGTATTTT; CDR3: CSALGRADTQYF
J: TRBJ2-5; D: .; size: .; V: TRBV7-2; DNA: TGTGCCAGCAGCCGGCCGACAGAGCTCAAGACCCAGTACTTC; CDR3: CASSRPTELKTQYF
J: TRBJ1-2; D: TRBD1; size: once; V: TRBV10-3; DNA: TGTGCCATCGGACCGGACAGGGCGGAAGCTAGCGGCTACACCTTC; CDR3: CAIGPDRAEASGYTF
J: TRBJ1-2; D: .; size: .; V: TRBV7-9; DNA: TGTGCCAGCAGCCCATTAGGCCAGGGGATGGACTATGGCTACACCTTC; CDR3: CASSPLGQGMDYGYTF
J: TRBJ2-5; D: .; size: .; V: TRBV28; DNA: TGTGCCAGCAGTTCCCGCCTCATAACCCCGTACTTC; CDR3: CASSSRLITPYF
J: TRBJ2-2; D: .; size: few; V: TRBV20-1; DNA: TGCAGTGCTAGTTTCAGGGGATCCGGGGAGCTGTTTTTT; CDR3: CSASFRGSGELFF
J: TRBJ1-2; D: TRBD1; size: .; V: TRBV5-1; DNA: TGCGCCAGCAGCTTGGGAAAGGGACAGGGCAGTTTTTACTATGGCTACACCTTC; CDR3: CASSLGKGQGSFYYGYTF
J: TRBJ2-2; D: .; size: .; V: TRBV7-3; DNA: TGTGCCAGCAGCCTTACAGACAACCGCGGGGAGCTGTTTTTT; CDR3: CASSLTDNRGELFF
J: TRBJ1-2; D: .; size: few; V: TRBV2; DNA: TGTGCCAGCAGGCCGGACGGAATTAACTATGGCTACACCTTC; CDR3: CASRPDGINYGYTF
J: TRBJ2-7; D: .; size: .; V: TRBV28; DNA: TGTGCCAGCCTAGGGCCTCACTACGAGCAGTACTTC; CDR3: CASLGPHYEQYF
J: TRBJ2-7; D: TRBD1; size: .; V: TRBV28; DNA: TGTGCCAGCAGTTCTGTCATATCCGGGACAGTTTACAATGAGCAGTACTTC; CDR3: CASSSVISGTVYNEQYF
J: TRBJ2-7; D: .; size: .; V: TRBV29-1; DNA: TGCAGCGTTGAAGGTACAGCCAGGGCCTACAATGAGCAGTACTTC; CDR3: CSVEGTARAYNEQYF
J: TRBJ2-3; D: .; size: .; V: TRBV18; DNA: TGTGCCAGCTCGCGCGGGACCGAAGACACAGATACGCAGTATTTT; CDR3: CASSRGTEDTDTQYF
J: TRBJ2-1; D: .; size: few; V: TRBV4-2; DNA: TGTGCCAGCAGCCAAGGGGGAGCTACGTCCTACAATGAGCAGTTCTTC; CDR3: CASSQGGATSYNEQFF
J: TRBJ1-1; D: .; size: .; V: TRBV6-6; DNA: TGTGCCAGCAGTTACGGTGGGAGGGTAAGAGCTTTCTTT; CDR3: CASSYGGRVRAFF
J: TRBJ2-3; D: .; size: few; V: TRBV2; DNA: TGTGCCGGCAACATAGGGCGCACAGATACGCAGTATTTT; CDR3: CAGNIGRTDTQYF
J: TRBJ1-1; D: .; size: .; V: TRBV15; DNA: TGTGCCACCAGCAGAGAGGGGGGACTCAACACTGAAGCTTTCTTT; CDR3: CATSREGGLNTEAFF
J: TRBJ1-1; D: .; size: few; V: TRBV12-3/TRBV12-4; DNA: TGTGCCAGCAGTTTACTTTTGGGGGACACTGAAGCTTTCTTT; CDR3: CASSLLLGDTEAFF
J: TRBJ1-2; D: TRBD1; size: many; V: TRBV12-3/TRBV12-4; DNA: TGTGCCAGCAGTGGGACAGTCTATGGCTACACCTTC; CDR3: CASSGTVYGYTF
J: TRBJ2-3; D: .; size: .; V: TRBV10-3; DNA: TGTGCCATCAGTGAGGACAGGCCTGATATGGATACGCAGTATTTT; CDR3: CAISEDRPDMDTQYF
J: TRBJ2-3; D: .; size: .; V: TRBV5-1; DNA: TGCGCCAGCAGCTTGGCCGTGGGGCCAGATACGCAGTATTTT; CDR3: CASSLAVGPDTQYF
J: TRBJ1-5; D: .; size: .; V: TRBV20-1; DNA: TGCAGTGCTAGAGTTAACCGCAATCAGCCCCAGCATTTT; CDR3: CSARVNRNQPQHF
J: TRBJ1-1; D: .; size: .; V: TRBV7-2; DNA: TGTGCCAGCAGCTCTCCGACAGGCTTGGTGAACACTGAAGCTTTCTTT; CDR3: CASSSPTGLVNTEAFF
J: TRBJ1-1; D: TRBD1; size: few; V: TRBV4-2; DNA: TGTGCCAGCAGCCGGGACTCAAACAGGGGGTCCGCTTTCTTT; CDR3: CASSRDSNRGSAFF
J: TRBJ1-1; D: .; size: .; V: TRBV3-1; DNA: TGTGCCAGCAGCCGAGGGTGGCCTGAAGCTTTCTTT; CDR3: CASSRGWPEAFF
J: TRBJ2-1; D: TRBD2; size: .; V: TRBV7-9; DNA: TGTGCCAGCACCCAACCCGGCGGGGGGTCCTACAATGAGCAGTTCTTC; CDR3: CASTQPGGGSYNEQFF
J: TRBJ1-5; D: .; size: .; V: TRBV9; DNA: TGTGCCAGCAGCTCCCGGACAAGGGACCAGCCCCAGCATTTT; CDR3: CASSSRTRDQPQHF
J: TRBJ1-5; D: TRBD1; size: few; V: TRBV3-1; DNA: TGTGCCAGCAGCCAAGATTTTGGGGACAGTCTTCAGCCCCAGCATTTT; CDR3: CASSQDFGDSLQPQHF
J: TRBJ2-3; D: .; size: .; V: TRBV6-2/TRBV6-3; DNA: TGTGCCAGCAGTTACTCCCGGGACACCGCAGATACGCAGTATTTT; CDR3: CASSYSRDTADTQYF
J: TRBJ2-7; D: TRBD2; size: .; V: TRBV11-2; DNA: TGTGCCAGCAGCCTCCCGGGGGGGGCTTCCTACAATGAGCAGTACTTC; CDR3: CASSLPGGASYNEQYF
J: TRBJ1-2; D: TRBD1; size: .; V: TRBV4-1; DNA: TGCGCCAGCAGCCAAGATTCGGGACAGAGAGCTAACTATGGCTACACCTTC; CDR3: CASSQDSGQRANYGYTF
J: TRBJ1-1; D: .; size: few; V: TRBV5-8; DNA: TGTGCCAGCAGCCTGGGCCGGGTTGGGTACACTGAAGCTTTCTTT; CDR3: CASSLGRVGYTEAFF
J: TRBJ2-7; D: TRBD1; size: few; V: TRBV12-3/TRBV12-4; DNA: TGTGCCAGCACCTCCCGGGACAGGGGGATCTACGAGCAGTACTTC; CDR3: CASTSRDRGIYEQYF
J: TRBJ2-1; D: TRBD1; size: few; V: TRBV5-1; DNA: TGCGCCAGCAGCTTGAGACAGGGATTTGCCTCCTACAATGAGCAGTTCTTC; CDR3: CASSLRQGFASYNEQFF
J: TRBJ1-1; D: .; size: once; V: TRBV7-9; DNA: TGTGCCAGCAGTTCAACATCCGGTAACCCGGGAGCTTTCTTT; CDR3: CASSSTSGNPGAFF
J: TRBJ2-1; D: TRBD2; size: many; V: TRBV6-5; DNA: TGTGCCAGCAGTGGGCTAGCGGGGGGCCAAGAGCAGTTCTTC; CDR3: CASSGLAGGQEQFF
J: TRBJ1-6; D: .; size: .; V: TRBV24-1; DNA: TGTGCCACCAGTGACAACAGGGCCCAAGCCCTCCACTTT; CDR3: CATSDNRAQALHF
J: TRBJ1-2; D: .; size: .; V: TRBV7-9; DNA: TGTGCCAGCAGCTTAGAACTGGGTACCTATGGCTACACCTTC; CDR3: CASSLELGTYGYTF
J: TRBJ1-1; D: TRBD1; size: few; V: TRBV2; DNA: TGTGCCAGCAGCGCAGGGGGAGCATTGAACACTGAAGCTTTCTTT; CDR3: CASSAGGALNTEAFF
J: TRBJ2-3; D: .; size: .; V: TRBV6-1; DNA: TGTGCCAGCAGTATAGACCCCCGGGGGTCATTAAAACACACTAGCACAGATACGCAGTATTTT; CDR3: CASSIDPRGSLKHTSTDTQYF